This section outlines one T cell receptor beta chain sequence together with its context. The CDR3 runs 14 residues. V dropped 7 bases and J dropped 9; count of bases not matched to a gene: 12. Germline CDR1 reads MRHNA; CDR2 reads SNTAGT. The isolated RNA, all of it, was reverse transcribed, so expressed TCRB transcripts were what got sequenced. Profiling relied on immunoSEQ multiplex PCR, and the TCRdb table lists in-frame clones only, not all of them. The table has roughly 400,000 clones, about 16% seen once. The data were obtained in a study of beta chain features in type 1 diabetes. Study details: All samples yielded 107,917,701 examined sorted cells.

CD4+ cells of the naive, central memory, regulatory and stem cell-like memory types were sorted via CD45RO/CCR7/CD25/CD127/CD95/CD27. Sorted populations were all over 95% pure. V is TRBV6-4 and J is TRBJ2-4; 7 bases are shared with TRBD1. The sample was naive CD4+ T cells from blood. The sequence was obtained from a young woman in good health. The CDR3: CASKDSSAGGIQYF. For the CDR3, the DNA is TGTGCCAGCAAGGACTCATCGGCAGGGGGCATTCAGTACTTC.